The 8 T cell receptor beta chains below come from one sample, sequenced in a study of blood T cell repertoires in COVID-19. The assay was immunoSEQ multiplex PCR, and TCRdb's table has in-frame clones only and misses some. Among fewer than 75,000 clones listed, around nine tenths were seen once. The sequenced sample was peripheral blood. The source of these receptors is a man in his sixties with acute or convalescent COVID-19.

The rearrangement links TRBV11-2 to TRBJ2-5, with D unresolved. The CDR3 extends over 11 amino acids. Germline CDR1 SGHAT, CDR2 FQNNGV. The V and J ends lost 5 bases and 5 bases respectively, with 6 bases between them. For the CDR3, the DNA is TGTGCCAGCAGCCCCGGGGAGACCCAGTACTTC. Amino acids: CASSPGETQYF.

The chain carries TRBV3-1 (or the pseudogene TRBV3-2) and TRBJ1-2; D perhaps matches TRBD1 (5 bases). V lost 2 bases, J lost 8 bases, and 15 bases lay in between. Germline CDR1 and CDR2: LGHDT and YNNKEL (reference sequence). This CDR3 contains 14 residues. The CDR3 here is CASSQSNTGRGYTF. CDR3 nucleotides: TGTGCCAGCAGCCAATCGAATACAGGACGGGGCTACACCTTC.

The chain carries TRBV5-1 and TRBJ2-7; a possible D gene is TRBD2 (6 bases). CDR3 length equals 15 residues. Trimming left V 3 bases short and J 3 bases short, with 16 bases between. Germline V gene data show CDR1 as SGHRS and CDR2 as YFSETQ. The CDR3 region is CASSWRGFPRYEQYF. CDR3 bases: TGCGCCAGCAGCTGGAGGGGTTTTCCCCGCTACGAGCAGTACTTC.

V usage is TRBV3-1 (or the pseudogene TRBV3-2) and J usage is TRBJ2-3; 8 nucleotides agree with TRBD1. The V gene end was trimmed by 6 bases and the J gene end by 3 bases; junction bases not matched to a gene: 14. There are 17 residues in the CDR3. Germline CDR1 LGHDT, CDR2 YNNKEL (reference sequence). CDR3 in amino acids: CASSRTEGQGGTDTQYF. The CDR3 bases are TGTGCCAGCAGTAGAACAGAAGGACAGGGCGGAACAGATACGCAGTATTTT.

The chain uses TRBV5-1 and TRBJ2-3, with D possibly matching TRBD2 (5 bases). Trimming pared 6 bases from V and 3 bases from J, leaving 11 bases between. CDR1 is SGHRS, CDR2 YFSETQ, per germline. The CDR3 is 13 residues long. CDR3 loop: CASKASYTDTQYF. CDR3 nucleotides: TGCGCCAGCAAAGCTAGCTATACAGATACGCAGTATTTT.

In DNA form, the CDR3 reads TGTGCCAGCAGCCAACAGGGCTTCGGAGATACGCAGTATTTT. It translates to CASSQQGFGDTQYF. The chain couples TRBV14 to TRBJ2-3; possibly TRBD1 for D (5 bases). The germline CDR1 and CDR2 sequences are SGHDN and FVKESK. V lost 2 bases to trimming and J lost 5 bases, with 11 bases between them. There are 14 residues in the CDR3.

CDR3 sequence (DNA): TGCGCCAGCAGCTTGTTACTTAATGAGCAGTTCTTC. Its translation: CASSLLLNEQFF. V gene TRBV5-1 combines with J gene TRBJ2-1; no reliable D call. Between the trimmed V and J ends, which lost 1 base and 7 bases, there was a span of 6 bases. CDR3 length equals 12 residues. CDR1 is SGHRS and CDR2 is YFSETQ in the germline V gene.

The V call is TRBV6-1, the J call TRBJ1-4, with TRBD1 identical over 7 bases. Germline V lookup: CDR1 MNHNS, CDR2 SASEGT. Trimming removed 3 bases from V and 8 bases from J; junction bases left unmatched: 15. The CDR3 covers 17 residues. The CDR3 DNA follows: TGTGCCAGCAGTGAGTTTTTTATACAGGGGTCGGGCGAAAAACTGTTTTTT. It specifies CASSEFFIQGSGEKLFF.